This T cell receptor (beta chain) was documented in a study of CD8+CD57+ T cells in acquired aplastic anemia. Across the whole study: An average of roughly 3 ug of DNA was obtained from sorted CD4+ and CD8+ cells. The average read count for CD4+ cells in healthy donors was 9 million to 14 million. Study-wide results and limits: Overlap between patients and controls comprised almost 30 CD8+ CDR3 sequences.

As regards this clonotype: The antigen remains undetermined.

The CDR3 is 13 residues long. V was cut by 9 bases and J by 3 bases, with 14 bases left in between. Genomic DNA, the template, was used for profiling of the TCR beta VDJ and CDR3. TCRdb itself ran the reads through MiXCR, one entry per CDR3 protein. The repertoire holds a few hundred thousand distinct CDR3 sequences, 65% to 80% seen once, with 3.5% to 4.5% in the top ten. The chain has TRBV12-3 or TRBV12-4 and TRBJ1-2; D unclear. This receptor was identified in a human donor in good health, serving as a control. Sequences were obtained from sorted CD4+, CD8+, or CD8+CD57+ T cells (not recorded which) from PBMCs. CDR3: CARKLAEDYGYTF. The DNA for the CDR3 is TGTGCCAGAAAGTTGGCGGAGGACTATGGCTACACCTTC.